This T cell receptor beta chain was documented in a study of blood T cell repertoires in COVID-19. Whole-study context: The United States, Italy and Spain provided the acute and convalescent COVID-19 samples. PBMCs, B-cell-depleted T cells, or T cells provided the cDNA or gDNA that made up the material.

Germline V gene data show CDR1 as MNHEY and CDR2 as SMNVEV (reference sequence). This CDR3 spans 14 amino acids. J lost 6 bases, V lost 9 bases, and 10 bases had no gene match. Seattle-derived patients entered the study during active infection and were followed longitudinally. In the authors' workflow: Cell counts per sample came from amplifying reference gene primers. This table comes from immunoSEQ multiplex PCR, and its TCRdb copy is limited to in-frame clones, with some not included. V and J calls and clone size come straight from that table; D and trimming were deduced from the DNA. The table has 150,000 or so clones, approximately 79% seen once.

This sequence originates from a woman between 55 and 75 years old with COVID-19, enrolled during active disease. V gene TRBV27 combines with J gene TRBJ2-1, with 8 bases fitting TRBD2. The specimen was peripheral blood. CDR3 DNA: TGTGCCAGTAGGAAGGCGGGAGGAGTCAATGAGCAGTTCTTC. This codes for CASRKAGGVNEQFF.